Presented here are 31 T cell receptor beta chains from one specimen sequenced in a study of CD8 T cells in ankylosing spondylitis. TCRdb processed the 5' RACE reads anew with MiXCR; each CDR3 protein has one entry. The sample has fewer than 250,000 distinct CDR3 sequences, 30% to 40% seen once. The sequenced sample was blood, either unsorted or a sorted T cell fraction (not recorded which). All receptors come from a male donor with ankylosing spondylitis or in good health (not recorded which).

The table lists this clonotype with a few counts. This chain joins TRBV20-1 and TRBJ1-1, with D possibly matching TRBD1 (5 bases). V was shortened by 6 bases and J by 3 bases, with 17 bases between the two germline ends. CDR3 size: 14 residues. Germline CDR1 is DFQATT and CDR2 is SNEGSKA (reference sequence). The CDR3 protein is CSAQKRSGDTEAFF. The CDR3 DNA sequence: TGCAGTGCCCAAAAGAGGTCGGGGGACACTGAAGCTTTCTTT.

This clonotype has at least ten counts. CDR3 coding DNA: TGTGCCAGCAATATGAGAGGGGCTGGAAACACCATATATTTT. Translation gives CASNMRGAGNTIYF. V gene TRBV6-1 combines with J gene TRBJ1-3, with D possibly matching TRBD1 (5 bases). This CDR3 region has 14 residues. The ends were cut back, 7 bases at V and 2 bases at J, with 12 bases in the middle. The germline CDR1 and CDR2 sequences are MNHNS and SASEGT.

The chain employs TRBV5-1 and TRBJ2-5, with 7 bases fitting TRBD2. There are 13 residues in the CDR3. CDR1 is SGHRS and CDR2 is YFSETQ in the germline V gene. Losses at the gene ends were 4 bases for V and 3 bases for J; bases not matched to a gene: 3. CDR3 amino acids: CASSNGLEETQYF. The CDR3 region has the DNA TGCGCCAGCAGCAACGGACTAGAAGAGACCCAGTACTTC.

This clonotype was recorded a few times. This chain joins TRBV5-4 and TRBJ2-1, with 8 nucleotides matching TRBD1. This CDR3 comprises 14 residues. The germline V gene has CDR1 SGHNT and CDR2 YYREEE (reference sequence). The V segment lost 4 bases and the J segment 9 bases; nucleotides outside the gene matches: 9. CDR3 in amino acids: CASSHTTGEFEQFF. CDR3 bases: TGTGCCAGCAGCCACACGACAGGGGAGTTTGAGCAGTTCTTC.

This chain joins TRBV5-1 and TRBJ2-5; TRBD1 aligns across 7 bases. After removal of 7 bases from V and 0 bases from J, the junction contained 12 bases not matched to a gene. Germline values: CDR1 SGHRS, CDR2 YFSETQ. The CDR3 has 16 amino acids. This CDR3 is CASHPRLTGYQETQYF. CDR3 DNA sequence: TGCGCCAGCCACCCGAGATTGACAGGGTACCAAGAGACCCAGTACTTC. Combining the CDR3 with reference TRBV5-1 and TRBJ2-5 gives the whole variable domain KAGVTQTPRYLIKTRGQQVTLSCSPISGHRSVSWYQQTPGQGLQFLFEYFSETQRNKGNFPGRFSGRQFSNSRSEMNVSTLELGDSALYLCASHPRLTGYQETQYFGPGTRLLVL.

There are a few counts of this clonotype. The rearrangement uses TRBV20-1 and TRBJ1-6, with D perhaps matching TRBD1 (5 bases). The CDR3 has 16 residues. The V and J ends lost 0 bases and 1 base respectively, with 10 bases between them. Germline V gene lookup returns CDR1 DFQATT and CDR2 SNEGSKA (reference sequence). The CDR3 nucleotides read TGCAGTGCTAGAGAGGAAGGGGATTCCTATAATTCACCCCTCCACTTT. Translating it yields CSAREEGDSYNSPLHF.

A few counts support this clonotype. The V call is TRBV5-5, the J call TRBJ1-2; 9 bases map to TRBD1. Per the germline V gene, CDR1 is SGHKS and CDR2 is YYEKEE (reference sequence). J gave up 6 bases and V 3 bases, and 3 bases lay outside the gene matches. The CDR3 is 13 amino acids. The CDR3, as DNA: TGTGCCAGCAGCTCGGACAGGGGCGATGGCTACACCTTC. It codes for CASSSDRGDGYTF.

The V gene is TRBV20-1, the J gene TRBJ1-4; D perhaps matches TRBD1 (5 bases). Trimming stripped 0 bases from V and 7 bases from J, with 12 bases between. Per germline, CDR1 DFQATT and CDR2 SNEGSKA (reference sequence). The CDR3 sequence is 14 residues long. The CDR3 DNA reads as TGCAGTGCTAGAGATCAGGGAAGGGGTGAAAAACTGTTTTTT. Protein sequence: CSARDQGRGEKLFF.

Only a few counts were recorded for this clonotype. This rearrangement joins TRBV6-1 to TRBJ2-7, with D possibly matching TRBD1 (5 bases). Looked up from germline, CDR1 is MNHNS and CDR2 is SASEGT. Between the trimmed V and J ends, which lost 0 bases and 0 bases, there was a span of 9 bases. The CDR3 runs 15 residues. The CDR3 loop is CASSEAGDRSYEQYF. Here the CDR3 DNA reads TGTGCCAGCAGTGAAGCAGGGGATCGCTCCTACGAGCAGTACTTC.

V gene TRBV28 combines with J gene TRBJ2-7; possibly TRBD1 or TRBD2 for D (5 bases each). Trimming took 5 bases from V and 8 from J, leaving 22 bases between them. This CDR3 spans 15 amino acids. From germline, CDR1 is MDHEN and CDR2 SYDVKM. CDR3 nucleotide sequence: TGTGCCAGCAGTCCCCATACCGGGACGGCCGGCAAGCAGTACTTC. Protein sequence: CASSPHTGTAGKQYF.

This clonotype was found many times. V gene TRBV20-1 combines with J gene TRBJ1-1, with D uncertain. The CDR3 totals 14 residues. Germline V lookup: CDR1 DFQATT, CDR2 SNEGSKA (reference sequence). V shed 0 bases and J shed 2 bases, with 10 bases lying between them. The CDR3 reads CSARDPTHNTEAFF. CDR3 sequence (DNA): TGCAGTGCTAGAGATCCGACTCATAACACTGAAGCTTTCTTT.

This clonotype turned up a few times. In nucleotides, the CDR3 is TGTGCCAGCAGCCCCTTTAGCGGGGGGAAGGAGGAGCAGTTCTTC. The encoded protein is CASSPFSGGKEEQFF. The chain recombines TRBV6-1 with TRBJ2-1, with 10 bases identical to TRBD2. J gave up 10 bases and V 6 bases, and 12 bases lay outside the gene matches. Germline V gives CDR1 MNHNS, CDR2 SASEGT. The CDR3 totals 15 residues.

CDR3 amino acids: CASSGGTVQETQYF. The CDR3 DNA sequence: TGTGCCAGCAGCGGTGGGACTGTCCAAGAGACCCAGTACTTC. The chain carries TRBV5-6 and TRBJ2-5; tentatively, D is TRBD2 (6 bases). The V and J ends lost 4 bases and 1 base respectively, with 11 bases between them. This CDR3 has 14 amino acids. Germline lookup yields CDR1 SGHDT and CDR2 YYEEEE.

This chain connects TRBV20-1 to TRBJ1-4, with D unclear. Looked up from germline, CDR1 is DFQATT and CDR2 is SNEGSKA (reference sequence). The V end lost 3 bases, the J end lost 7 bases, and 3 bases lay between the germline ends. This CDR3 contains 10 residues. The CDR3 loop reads CSARSEKLFF. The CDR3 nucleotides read TGCAGTGCTAGGAGTGAAAAACTGTTTTTT.

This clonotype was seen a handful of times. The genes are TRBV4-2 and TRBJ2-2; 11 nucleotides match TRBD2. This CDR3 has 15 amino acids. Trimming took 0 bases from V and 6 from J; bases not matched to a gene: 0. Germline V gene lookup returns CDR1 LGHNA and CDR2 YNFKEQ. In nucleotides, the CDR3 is TGTGCCAGCAGCCAAGATAGCGGGGGGGCCGGGGAGCTGTTTTTT. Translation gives CASSQDSGGAGELFF.

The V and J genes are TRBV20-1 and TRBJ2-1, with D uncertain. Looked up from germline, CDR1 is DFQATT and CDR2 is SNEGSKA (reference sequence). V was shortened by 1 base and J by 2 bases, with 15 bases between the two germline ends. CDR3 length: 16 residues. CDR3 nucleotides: TGCAGTGCTAGAGCCGAAGACGGCCCTACCTACAATGAGCAGTTCTTC. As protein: CSARAEDGPTYNEQFF.

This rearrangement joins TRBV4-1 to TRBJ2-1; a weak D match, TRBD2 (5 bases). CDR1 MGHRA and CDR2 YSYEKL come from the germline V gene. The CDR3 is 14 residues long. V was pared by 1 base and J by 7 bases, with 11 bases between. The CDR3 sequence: CASSQVGLTNEQFF. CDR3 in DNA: TGCGCCAGCAGCCAAGTCGGACTCACGAATGAGCAGTTCTTC.

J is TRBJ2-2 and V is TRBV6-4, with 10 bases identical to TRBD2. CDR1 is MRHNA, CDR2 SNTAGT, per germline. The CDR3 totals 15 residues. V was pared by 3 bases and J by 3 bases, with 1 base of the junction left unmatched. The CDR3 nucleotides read TGTGCCAGCAGTGAAACTAGCGGGGACACCGGGGAGCTGTTTTTT. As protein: CASSETSGDTGELFF.

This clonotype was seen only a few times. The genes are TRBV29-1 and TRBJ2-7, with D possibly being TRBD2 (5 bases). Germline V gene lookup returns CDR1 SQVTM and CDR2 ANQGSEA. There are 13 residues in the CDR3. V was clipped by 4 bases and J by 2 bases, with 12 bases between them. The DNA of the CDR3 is TGCAGCGTTGTGGGGTCAGCGGCCTACGAGCAGTACTTC. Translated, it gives CSVVGSAAYEQYF.

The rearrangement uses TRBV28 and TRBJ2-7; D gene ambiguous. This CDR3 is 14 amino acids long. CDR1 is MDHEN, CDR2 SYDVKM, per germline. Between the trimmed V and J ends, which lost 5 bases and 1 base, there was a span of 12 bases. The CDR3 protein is CASSAQDGSYEQYF. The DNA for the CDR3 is TGTGCCAGCAGTGCCCAAGACGGATCCTACGAGCAGTACTTC.

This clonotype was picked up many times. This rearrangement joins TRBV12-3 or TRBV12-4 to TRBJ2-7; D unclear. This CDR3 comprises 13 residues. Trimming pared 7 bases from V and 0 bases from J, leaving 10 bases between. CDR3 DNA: TGTGCCAGCACCTGGACCGCCTCCTACGAGCAGTACTTC. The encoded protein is CASTWTASYEQYF.

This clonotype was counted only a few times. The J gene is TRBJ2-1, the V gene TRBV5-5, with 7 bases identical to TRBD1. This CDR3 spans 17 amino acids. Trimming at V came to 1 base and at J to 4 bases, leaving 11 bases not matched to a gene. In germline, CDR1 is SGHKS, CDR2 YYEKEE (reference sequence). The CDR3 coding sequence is TGTGCCAGCAGCTTGATAGGACGTGGGACAGCGTACAATGAGCAGTTCTTC. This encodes CASSLIGRGTAYNEQFF.

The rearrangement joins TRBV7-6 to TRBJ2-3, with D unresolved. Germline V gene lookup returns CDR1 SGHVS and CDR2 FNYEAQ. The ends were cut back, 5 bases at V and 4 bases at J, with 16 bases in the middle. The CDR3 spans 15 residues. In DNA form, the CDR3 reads TGTGCCAGCAGCCGGTCGAGTCCAAGTGCAGATACGCAGTATTTT. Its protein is CASSRSSPSADTQYF. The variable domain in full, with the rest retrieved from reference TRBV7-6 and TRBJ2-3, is GAGVSQSPRYKVTKRGQDVALRCDPISGHVSLYWYRQALGQGPEFLTYFNYEAQQDKSGLPNDRFSAERPEGSISTLTIQRTEQRDSAMYRCASSRSSPSADTQYFGPGTRLTVL.

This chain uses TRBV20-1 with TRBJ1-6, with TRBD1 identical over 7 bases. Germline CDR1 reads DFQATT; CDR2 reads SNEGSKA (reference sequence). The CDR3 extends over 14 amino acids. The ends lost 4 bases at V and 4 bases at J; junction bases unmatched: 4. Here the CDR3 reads CSAITGQYNSPLHF. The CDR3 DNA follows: TGCAGTGCTATCACGGGACAGTATAATTCACCCCTCCACTTT.

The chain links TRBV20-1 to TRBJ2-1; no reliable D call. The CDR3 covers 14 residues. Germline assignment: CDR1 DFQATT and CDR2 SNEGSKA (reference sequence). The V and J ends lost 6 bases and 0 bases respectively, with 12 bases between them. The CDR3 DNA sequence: TGCAGTGCCAAAGGTAACCCCTCCTACAATGAGCAGTTCTTC. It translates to CSAKGNPSYNEQFF.

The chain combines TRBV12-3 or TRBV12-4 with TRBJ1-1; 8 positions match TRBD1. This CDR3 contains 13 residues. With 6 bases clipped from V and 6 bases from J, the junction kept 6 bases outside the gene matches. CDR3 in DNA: TGTGCCAGCAGAGCCCTGACAGGGGCTGAAGCTTTCTTT. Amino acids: CASRALTGAEAFF.

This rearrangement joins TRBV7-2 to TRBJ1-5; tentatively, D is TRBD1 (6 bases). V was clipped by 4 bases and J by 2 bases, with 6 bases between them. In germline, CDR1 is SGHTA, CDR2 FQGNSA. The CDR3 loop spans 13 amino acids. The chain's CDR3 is CASSYRGNQPQHF. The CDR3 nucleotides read TGTGCCAGCAGCTACAGGGGCAATCAGCCCCAGCATTTT.

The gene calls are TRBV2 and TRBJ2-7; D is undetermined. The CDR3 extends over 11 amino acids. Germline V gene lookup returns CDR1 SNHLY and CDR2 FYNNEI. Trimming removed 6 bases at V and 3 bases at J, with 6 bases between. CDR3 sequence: CASSENYEQYF. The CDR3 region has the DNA TGTGCCAGCAGCGAGAACTACGAGCAGTACTTC.

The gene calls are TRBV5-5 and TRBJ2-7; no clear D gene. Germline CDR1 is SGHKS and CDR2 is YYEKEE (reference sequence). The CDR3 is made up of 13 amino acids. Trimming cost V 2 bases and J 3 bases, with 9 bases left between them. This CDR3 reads CASSFPMDYEQYF. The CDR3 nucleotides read TGTGCCAGCAGCTTCCCGATGGACTACGAGCAGTACTTC.

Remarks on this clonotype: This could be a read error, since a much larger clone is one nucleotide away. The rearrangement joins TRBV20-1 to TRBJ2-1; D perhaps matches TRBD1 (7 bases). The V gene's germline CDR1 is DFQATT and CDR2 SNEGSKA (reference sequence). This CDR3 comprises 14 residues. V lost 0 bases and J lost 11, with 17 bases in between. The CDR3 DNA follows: TGCAGTGCTAGAGAAACAGGGGACTGGGATAAGCAGTTCTTC. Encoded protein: CSARETGDWDKQFF.

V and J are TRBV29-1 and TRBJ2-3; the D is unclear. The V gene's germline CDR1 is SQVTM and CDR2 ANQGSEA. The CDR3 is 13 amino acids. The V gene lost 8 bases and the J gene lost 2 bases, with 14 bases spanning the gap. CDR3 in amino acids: CSSMGKYTDTQYF. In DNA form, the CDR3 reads TGCAGCTCCATGGGCAAATACACAGATACGCAGTATTTT.